This TCR beta chain was documented in a study of T-cell memory formation after mild COVID-19. This clonotype turned up a few times. TCRdb fed the 5' RACE reads into MiXCR, producing one record per CDR3 protein. Here the sample spans 150,000 or so distinct CDR3 sequences, roughly 14% being singletons. The germline V gene encodes CDR1 MGHRA and CDR2 YSYEKL. Between the trimmed V and J ends, which lost 0 bases and 6 bases, there was a span of 12 bases. CDR3 length equals 15 residues. The source of this sequence is an adult woman who had mild COVID-19 (a few samples of this study predate the infection). Cell type and time point are not known. The J gene is TRBJ1-5, the V gene TRBV4-1; D gene uncertain. The sequenced sample consisted of PBMCs or a T cell subset sorted from them (not recorded which). CDR3 residues: CASSQEALRSQPQHF. The CDR3 DNA reads as TGCGCCAGCAGCCAAGAGGCTTTACGTAGTCAGCCCCAGCATTTT.